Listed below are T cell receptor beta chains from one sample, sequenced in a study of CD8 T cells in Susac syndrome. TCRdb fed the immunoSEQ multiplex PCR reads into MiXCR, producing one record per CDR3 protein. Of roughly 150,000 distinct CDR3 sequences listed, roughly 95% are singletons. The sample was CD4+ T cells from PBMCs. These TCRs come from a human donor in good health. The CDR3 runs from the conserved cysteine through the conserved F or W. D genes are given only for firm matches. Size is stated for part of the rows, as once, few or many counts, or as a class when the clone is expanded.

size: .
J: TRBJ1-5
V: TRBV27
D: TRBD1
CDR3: CASSPDRGQPQHF
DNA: TGTGCCAGCAGTCCTGACAGGGGGCAGCCCCAGCATTTT

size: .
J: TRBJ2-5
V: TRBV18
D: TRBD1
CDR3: CASSLGQEQETQYF
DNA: TGTGCCAGCTCACTTGGACAGGAGCAAGAGACCCAGTACTTC

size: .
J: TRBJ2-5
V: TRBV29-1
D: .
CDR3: CSVEQGGFETQYF
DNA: TGCAGCGTGGAACAGGGTGGGTTTGAGACCCAGTACTTC

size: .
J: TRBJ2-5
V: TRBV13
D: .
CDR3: CASSSLRGQETQYF
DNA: TGTGCCAGCAGCTCCCTGCGGGGTCAAGAGACCCAGTACTTC

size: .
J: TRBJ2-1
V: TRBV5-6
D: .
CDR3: CASSFTSGQFF
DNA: TGTGCCAGCAGCTTCACGTCTGGGCAGTTCTTC

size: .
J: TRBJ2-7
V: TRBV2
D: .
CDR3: CASSPTVWGPGYEQYF
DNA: TGTGCCAGCAGTCCCACGGTGTGGGGGCCAGGGTACGAGCAGTACTTC

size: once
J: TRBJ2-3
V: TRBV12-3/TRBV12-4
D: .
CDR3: CASRPTSTDTQYF
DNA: TGTGCCAGCAGGCCTACCAGCACAGATACGCAGTATTTT

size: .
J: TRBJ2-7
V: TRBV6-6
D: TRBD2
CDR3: CASSFSSGGVYEQYF
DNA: TGTGCCAGCAGTTTCAGTAGCGGGGGTGTTTACGAGCAGTACTTC

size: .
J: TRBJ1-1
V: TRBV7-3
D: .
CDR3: CASSVVGADTEAFF
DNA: TGTGCCAGCAGCGTCGTGGGGGCGGACACTGAAGCTTTCTTT

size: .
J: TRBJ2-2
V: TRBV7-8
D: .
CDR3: CASSPRPGDPTGELFF
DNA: TGTGCCAGCAGCCCCCGGCCAGGGGATCCCACCGGGGAGCTGTTTTTT

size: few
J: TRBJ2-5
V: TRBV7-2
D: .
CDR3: CASSLERETQYF
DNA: TGTGCCAGCAGCTTAGAGAGAGAGACCCAGTACTTC

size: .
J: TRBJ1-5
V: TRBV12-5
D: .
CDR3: CASGLVTRDSNQPQHF
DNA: TGTGCTAGTGGTTTGGTCACCAGGGATAGCAATCAGCCCCAGCATTTT